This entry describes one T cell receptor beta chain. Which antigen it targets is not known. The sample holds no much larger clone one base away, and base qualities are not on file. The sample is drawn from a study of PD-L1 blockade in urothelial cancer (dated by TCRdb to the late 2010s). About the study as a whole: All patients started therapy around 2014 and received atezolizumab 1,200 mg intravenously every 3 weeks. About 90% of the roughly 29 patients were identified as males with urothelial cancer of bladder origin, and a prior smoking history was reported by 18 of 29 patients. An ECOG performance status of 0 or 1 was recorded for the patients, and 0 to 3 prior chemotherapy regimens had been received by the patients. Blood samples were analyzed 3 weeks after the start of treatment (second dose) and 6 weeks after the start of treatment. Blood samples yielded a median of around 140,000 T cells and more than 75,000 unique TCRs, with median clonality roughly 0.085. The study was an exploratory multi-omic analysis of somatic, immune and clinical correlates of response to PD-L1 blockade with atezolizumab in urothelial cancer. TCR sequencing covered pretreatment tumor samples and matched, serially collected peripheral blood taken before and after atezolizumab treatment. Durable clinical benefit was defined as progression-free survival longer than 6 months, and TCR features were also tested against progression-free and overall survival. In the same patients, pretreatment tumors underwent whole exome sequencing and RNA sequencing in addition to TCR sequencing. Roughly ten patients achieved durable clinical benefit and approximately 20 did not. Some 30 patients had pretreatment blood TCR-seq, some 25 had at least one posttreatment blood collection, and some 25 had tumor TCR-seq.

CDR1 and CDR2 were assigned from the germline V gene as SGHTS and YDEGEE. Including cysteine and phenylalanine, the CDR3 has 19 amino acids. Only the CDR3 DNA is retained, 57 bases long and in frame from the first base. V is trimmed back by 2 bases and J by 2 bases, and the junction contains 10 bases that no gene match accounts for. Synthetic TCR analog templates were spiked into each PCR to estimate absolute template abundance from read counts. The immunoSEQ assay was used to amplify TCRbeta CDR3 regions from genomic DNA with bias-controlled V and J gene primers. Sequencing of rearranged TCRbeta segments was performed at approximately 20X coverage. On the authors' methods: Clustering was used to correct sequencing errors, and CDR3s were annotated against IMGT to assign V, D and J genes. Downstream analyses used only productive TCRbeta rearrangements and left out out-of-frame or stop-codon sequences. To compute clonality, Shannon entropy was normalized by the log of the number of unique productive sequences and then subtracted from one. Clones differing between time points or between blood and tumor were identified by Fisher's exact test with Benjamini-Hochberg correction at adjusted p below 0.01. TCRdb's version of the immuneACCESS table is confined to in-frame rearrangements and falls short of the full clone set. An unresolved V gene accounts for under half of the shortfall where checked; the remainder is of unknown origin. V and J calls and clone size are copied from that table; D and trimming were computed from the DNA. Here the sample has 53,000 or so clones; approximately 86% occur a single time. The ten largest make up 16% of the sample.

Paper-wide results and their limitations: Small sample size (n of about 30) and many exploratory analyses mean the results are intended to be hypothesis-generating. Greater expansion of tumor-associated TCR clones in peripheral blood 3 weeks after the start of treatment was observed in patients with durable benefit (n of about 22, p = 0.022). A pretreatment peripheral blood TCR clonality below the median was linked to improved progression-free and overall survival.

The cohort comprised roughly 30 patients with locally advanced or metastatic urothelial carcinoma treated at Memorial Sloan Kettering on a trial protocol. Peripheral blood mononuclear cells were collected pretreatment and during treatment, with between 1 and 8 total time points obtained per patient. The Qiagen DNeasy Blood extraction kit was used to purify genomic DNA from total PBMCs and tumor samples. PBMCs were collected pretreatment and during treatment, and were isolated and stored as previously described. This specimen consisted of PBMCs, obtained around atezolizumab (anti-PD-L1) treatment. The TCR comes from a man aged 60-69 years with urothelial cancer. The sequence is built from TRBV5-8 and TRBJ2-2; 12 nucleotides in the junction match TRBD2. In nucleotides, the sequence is TGTGCCAGCAGCTTAATGACTAGCGGGAGATTCCCCAACACCGGGGAGCTGTTTTTT. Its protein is CASSLMTSGRFPNTGELFF.